These T cell receptor beta chains were read from a single sample in a study of T-cell memory formation after mild COVID-19. TCRdb called the 5' RACE reads again in MiXCR, with one record for every CDR3 protein. The sample contains over 350,000 distinct CDR3 sequences, less than 25% of which appear only once. The sample taken for sequencing was PBMCs or a T cell subset sorted from them (not recorded which). The origin of the receptors is an adult woman who had mild COVID-19 (a few samples of this study predate the infection). Cell type and time point are not known. Both conserved end residues are trimmed from each CDR3.

len	v_gene	j_gene	CDR3aa
12	TRBV7-9	TRBJ2-7	ASSLGPSEDEQY
12	TRBV6-4	TRBJ2-3	ASSEEGLTDTQY
8	TRBV6-1	TRBJ2-3	ASRYDTQY
11	TRBV20-1	TRBJ2-5	SAIQGKGETQY
12	TRBV5-6	TRBJ2-1	ASSWLAVPNEQF
12	TRBV5-1	TRBJ1-1	ASSAQGEGTEAF
14	TRBV11-3	TRBJ2-3	ASSSRRESSTDTQY
12	TRBV5-1	TRBJ1-4	ASSFGQSFEKLF
10	TRBV2	TRBJ1-4	ASTSDSEKLF
13	TRBV24-1	TRBJ2-1	ATSDFGLADNEQF
14	TRBV6-2/TRBV6-3	TRBJ1-5	ASSLGHLYSNQPQH
11	TRBV5-1	TRBJ2-5	ASSFAREETQY
13	TRBV7-2	TRBJ1-2	ASSLVAGDNYGYT
13	TRBV5-5	TRBJ1-5	ASSHGEGGNQPQH
12	TRBV29-1	TRBJ2-1	SPIGFSDYNEQF
11	TRBV7-9	TRBJ1-1	ASEGGGSTEAF
15	TRBV9	TRBJ2-1	ASSPETGRWTNNEQF
13	TRBV9	TRBJ2-3	ASSVVSGDTDTQY
10	TRBV20-1	TRBJ2-1	SARDLGVEQF
15	TRBV10-3	TRBJ2-7	AISAGQPGTGFHEQY
13	TRBV15	TRBJ1-5	ATSRGTASNQPQH
11	TRBV20-1	TRBJ1-1	SAIRTGLDEAF
12	TRBV6-5	TRBJ1-1	ASRWGQINTEAF
16	TRBV20-1	TRBJ2-7	SARAQSRVFEFSYEQY
14	TRBV29-1	TRBJ2-1	SVERLAGARWDEQF